These T cell receptor beta chains were read from a single sample in a study of blood T cell repertoires in COVID-19. This table comes from immunoSEQ multiplex PCR, and its TCRdb copy is limited to in-frame clones, with some not included. The sample shows fewer than 250,000 clones, about 90% of them seen only once. The sample was peripheral blood. The source is a man younger than 45 with COVID-19, enrolled during active disease. CDR3s include the opening cysteine and the closing phenylalanine or tryptophan. D genes are given only for firm matches. A clone size is listed for some rows: how often the clone was seen (once, few, many), or a class if it is expanded.

d_call	v_call	j_call	clone_size	cdr3_aa	cdr3_nt
-	TRBV3-1/TRBV3-2	TRBJ2-3	few	CASSQDGSQVPDTQYF	TGTGCCAGCAGCCAAGATGGGTCCCAGGTCCCAGATACGCAGTATTTT
TRBD1	TRBV2	TRBJ1-2	-	CASSTYLTGGVSYGYTF	TGTGCCAGCAGTACCTATCTGACAGGGGGCGTAAGCTATGGCTACACCTTC
-	TRBV10-1	TRBJ2-7	-	CASKKTQPGVAGLEQYF	TGCGCCAGCAAAAAAACACAACCAGGGGTAGCGGGCCTGGAGCAGTACTTC
-	TRBV7-3	TRBJ2-7	-	CASSLGHNSYEQYF	TGTGCCAGCAGCTTAGGTCACAACTCCTACGAGCAGTACTTC
-	TRBV30	TRBJ2-5	-	CAWSVLAGETQYF	TGTGCCTGGAGTGTACTTGCGGGGGAGACCCAGTACTTC
-	TRBV18	TRBJ2-5	-	CASSPGGLETQYF	TGTGCCAGCTCACCAGGGGGCTTGGAGACCCAGTACTTC
-	TRBV5-4	TRBJ2-7	-	CASSLVGPAPSSYEQYF	TGTGCCAGCAGCTTGGTGGGGCCGGCTCCTAGCTCCTACGAGCAGTACTTC
TRBD1	TRBV19	TRBJ2-7	-	CASTLKWDRTYEQYF	TGTGCCAGTACCTTAAAGTGGGACAGGACCTACGAGCAGTACTTC
-	TRBV3-1/TRBV3-2	TRBJ1-2	-	CASSQGVGQATAYGYTF	TGTGCCAGCAGCCAAGGTGTTGGGCAGGCGACCGCCTATGGCTACACCTTC
-	TRBV2	TRBJ1-3	-	CASSREDFSGNTIYF	TGTGCCAGCAGTAGGGAGGATTTCTCTGGAAACACCATATATTTT
-	TRBV18	TRBJ2-5	-	CASSPGATQRETQYF	TGTGCCAGCTCACCAGGTGCGACCCAGAGGGAGACCCAGTACTTC
-	TRBV3-1/TRBV3-2	TRBJ1-1	-	CASSQDGGYEAFF	TGTGCCAGCAGCCAAGATGGCGGGTATGAAGCTTTCTTT
TRBD2	TRBV24-1	TRBJ2-5	-	CATSDPGGGGETQYF	TGTGCCACCAGTGACCCCGGGGGGGGAGGAGAGACCCAGTACTTC
-	TRBV9	TRBJ2-5	-	CASSVTPGTEETQYF	TGTGCCAGCAGCGTTACTCCCGGGACTGAGGAGACCCAGTACTTC
-	TRBV27	TRBJ1-1	-	CASSLSFRGKNTEAFF	TGTGCCAGCAGTTTATCGTTCCGGGGGAAGAACACTGAAGCTTTCTTT
-	TRBV5-6	TRBJ1-2	-	CASSLAGRGLNYGYTF	TGTGCCAGCAGCTTGGCCGGGCGGGGTCTTAACTATGGCTACACCTTC
TRBD2	TRBV12-3/TRBV12-4	TRBJ2-7	-	CASGRSGGYEQYF	TGTGCCAGCGGTCGGAGCGGGGGCTACGAGCAGTACTTC
-	TRBV25-1	TRBJ1-6	-	CASKDRYNSPLHF	TGTGCCAGCAAAGACAGGTATAATTCACCCCTCCACTTT
-	TRBV19	TRBJ1-1	-	CASSIVGPGGGTEAFF	TGTGCCAGTAGTATAGTCGGGCCGGGAGGAGGGACTGAAGCTTTCTTT
TRBD1	TRBV6-1	TRBJ1-2	-	CASSGFGTGSFGGYTF	TGTGCCAGCAGTGGATTCGGGACAGGGTCCTTTGGTGGCTACACCTTC
TRBD1	TRBV4-1	TRBJ2-7	once	CASSQDQDRGYEQYF	TGCGCCAGCAGCCAAGATCAGGACAGGGGCTACGAGCAGTACTTC
TRBD1	TRBV3-1/TRBV3-2	TRBJ2-7	-	CASSQSGQGSYEQYF	TGTGCCAGCAGCCAATCAGGACAGGGATCCTACGAGCAGTACTTC
-	TRBV7-9	TRBJ2-5	once	CASSLVQSQETQYF	TGTGCCAGCAGCTTAGTCCAGTCCCAAGAGACCCAGTACTTC
-	TRBV6-1	TRBJ1-6	-	CASSEYHSNSPLHF	TGTGCCAGCAGTGAATACCACAGTAATTCACCCCTCCACTTT
-	TRBV6-5	TRBJ1-1	-	CASRATENTEAFF	TGTGCCAGCAGAGCAACAGAGAACACTGAAGCTTTCTTT
TRBD2	TRBV6-1	TRBJ2-3	-	CASSELAGADTQYF	TGTGCCAGCAGTGAACTAGCGGGGGCAGATACGCAGTATTTT
-	TRBV12-3/TRBV12-4	TRBJ1-1	-	CASRLQGSGEAFF	TGTGCCAGCAGGCTACAGGGATCCGGTGAAGCTTTCTTT
TRBD2	TRBV5-4	TRBJ2-1	-	CASSFYRGVDNEQFF	TGTGCCAGCAGCTTTTATCGGGGGGTGGACAATGAGCAGTTCTTC
-	TRBV7-3	TRBJ2-6	-	CASSTGASSGANVLTF	TGTGCCAGCAGTACCGGAGCTAGCTCTGGGGCCAACGTCCTGACTTTC
-	TRBV5-4	TRBJ2-2	-	CASSLSLIPGELFF	TGTGCCAGCAGCCTATCATTGATCCCCGGGGAGCTGTTTTTT
-	TRBV3-1/TRBV3-2	TRBJ2-7	-	CASSRNRVGEQYF	TGTGCCAGCAGCCGAAACAGGGTTGGCGAGCAGTACTTC
-	TRBV9	TRBJ1-6	-	CASSVEQGANSPLHF	TGTGCCAGCAGCGTAGAACAGGGTGCGAATTCACCCCTCCACTTT
-	TRBV7-2	TRBJ2-7	-	CASSPLPVRYEQYF	TGTGCCAGCAGCCCGCTACCCGTTCGGTACGAGCAGTACTTC